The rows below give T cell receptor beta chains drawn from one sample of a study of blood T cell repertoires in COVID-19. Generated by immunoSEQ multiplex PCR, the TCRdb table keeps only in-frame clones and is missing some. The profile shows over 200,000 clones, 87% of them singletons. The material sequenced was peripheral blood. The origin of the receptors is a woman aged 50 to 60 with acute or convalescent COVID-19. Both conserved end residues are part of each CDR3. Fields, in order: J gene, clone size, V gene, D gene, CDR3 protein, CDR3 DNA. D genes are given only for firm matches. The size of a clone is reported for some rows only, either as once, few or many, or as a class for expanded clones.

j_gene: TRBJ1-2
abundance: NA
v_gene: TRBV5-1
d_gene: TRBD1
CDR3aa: CASSLAGTDLGYTF
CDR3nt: TGCGCCAGCAGCTTGGCCGGGACAGATTTAGGCTACACCTTC

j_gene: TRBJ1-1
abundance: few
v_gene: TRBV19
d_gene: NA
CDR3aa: CASSRIRGTEAFF
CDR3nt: TGTGCCAGTAGTCGAATAAGGGGTACTGAAGCTTTCTTT

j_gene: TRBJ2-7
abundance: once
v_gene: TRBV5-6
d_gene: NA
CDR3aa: CASSFYGAGVSYEQYF
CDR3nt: TGTGCCAGCAGCTTTTATGGGGCTGGTGTATCCTACGAGCAGTACTTC

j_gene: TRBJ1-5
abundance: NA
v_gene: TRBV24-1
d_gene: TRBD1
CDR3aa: CATSDPTGGEGNQPQHF
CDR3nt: TGTGCCACCAGTGACCCCACAGGGGGCGAGGGCAATCAGCCCCAGCATTTT

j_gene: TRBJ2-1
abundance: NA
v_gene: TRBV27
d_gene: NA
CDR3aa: CASLGLGGYNEQFF
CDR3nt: TGTGCCAGTCTCGGACTAGGGGGATACAATGAGCAGTTCTTC

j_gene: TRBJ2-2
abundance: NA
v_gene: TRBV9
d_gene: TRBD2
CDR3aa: CASSVRAGLAGSNTGELFF
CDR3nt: TGTGCCAGCAGCGTCCGGGCTGGGCTAGCGGGTTCGAACACCGGGGAGCTGTTTTTT

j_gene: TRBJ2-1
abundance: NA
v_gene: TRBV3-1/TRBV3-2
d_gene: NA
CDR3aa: CATQRSAGSYNEQFF
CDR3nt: TGTGCCACCCAGCGGAGCGCTGGCTCCTACAATGAGCAGTTCTTC

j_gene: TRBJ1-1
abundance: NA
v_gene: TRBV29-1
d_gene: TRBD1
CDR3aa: CSVPGNRGNTEAFF
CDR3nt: TGCAGCGTCCCCGGAAACAGGGGGAACACTGAAGCTTTCTTT

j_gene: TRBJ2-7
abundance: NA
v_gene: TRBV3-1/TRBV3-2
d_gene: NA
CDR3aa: CASSHALGGDYEQYF
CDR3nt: TGTGCCAGCAGCCATGCCCTCGGCGGGGACTACGAGCAGTACTTC

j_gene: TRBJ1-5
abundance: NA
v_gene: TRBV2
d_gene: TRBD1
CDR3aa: CASSRDRGGNQPQHF
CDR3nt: TGTGCCAGCAGTCGGGACAGGGGTGGCAATCAGCCCCAGCATTTT

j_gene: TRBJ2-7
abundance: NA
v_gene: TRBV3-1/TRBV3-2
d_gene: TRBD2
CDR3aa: CASSLAGVAYEQYF
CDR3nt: TGTGCCAGCAGCCTAGCGGGAGTAGCCTACGAGCAGTACTTC

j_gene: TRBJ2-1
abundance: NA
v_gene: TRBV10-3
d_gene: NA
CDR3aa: CAISDGTLPYNEQFF
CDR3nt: TGTGCCATCAGTGACGGGACACTGCCCTACAATGAGCAGTTCTTC

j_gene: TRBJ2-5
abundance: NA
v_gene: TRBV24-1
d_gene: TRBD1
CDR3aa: CATSDPQGAGETQYF
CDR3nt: TGTGCCACCAGTGATCCACAGGGGGCGGGAGAGACCCAGTACTTC

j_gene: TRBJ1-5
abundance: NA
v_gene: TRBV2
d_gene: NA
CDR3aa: CASTNRGNPGQPQHF
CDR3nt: TGTGCCAGCACCAACCGGGGGAACCCCGGTCAGCCCCAGCATTTT

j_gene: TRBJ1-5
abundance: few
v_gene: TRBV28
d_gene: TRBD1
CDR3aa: CASSSQAGTGGDQPQHF
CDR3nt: TGTGCCAGCAGTTCACAGGCCGGGACAGGAGGCGATCAGCCCCAGCATTTT

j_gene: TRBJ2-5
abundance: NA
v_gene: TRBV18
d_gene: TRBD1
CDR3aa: CASSPLRDSQETQYF
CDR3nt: TGTGCCAGCTCACCGTTAAGGGACAGCCAAGAGACCCAGTACTTC

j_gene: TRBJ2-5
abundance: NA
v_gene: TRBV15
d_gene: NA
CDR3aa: CATSRQEPGQETQYF
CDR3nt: TGTGCCACCAGCAGACAAGAACCAGGCCAGGAGACCCAGTACTTC

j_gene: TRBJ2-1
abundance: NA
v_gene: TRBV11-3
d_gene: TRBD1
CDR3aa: CASSWGTGDYNEQFF
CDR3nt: TGTGCCAGCAGCTGGGGGACAGGGGATTACAATGAGCAGTTCTTC

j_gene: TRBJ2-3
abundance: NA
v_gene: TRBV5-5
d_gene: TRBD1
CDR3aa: CASRQTGVYTDTQYF
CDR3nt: TGTGCCAGCAGACAGACAGGGGTCTACACAGATACGCAGTATTTT

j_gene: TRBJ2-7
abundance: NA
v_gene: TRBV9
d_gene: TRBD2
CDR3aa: CASSGGGSLTYEQYF
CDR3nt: TGTGCCAGCTCCGGCGGGGGGTCCCTTACCTACGAGCAGTACTTC

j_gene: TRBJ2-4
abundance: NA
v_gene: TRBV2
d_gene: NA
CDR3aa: CASLTYFGTQKNIQYF
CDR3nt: TGTGCCAGCTTGACCTACTTCGGGACACAGAAAAACATTCAGTACTTC

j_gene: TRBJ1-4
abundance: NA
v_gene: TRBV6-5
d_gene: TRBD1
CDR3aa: CASSPSGGTWEKLFF
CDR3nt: TGTGCCAGCAGTCCCTCAGGGGGCACTTGGGAAAAACTGTTTTTT

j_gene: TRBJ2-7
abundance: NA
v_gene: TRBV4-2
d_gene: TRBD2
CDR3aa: CASSQTTSGGKYDEQYF
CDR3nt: TGTGCCAGCAGCCAAACTACTAGCGGGGGCAAGTATGACGAGCAGTACTTC

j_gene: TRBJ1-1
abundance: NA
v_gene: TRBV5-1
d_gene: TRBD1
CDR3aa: CASSEGTGNTEAFF
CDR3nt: TGCGCCAGCAGCGAGGGGACAGGGAACACTGAAGCTTTCTTT

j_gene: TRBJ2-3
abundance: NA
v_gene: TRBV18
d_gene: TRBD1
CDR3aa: CASSPPTGQGTDTQYF
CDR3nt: TGTGCCAGCTCACCACCGACAGGACAGGGCACAGATACGCAGTATTTT

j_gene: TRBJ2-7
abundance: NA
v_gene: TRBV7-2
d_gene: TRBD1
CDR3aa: CASSFGTVPGEQYF
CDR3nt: TGTGCCAGCAGCTTCGGGACAGTTCCAGGCGAGCAGTACTTC

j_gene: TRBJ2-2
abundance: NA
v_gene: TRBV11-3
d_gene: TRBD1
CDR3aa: CASSQGQANTGELFF
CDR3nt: TGTGCCAGCAGCCAAGGACAGGCGAACACCGGGGAGCTGTTTTTT

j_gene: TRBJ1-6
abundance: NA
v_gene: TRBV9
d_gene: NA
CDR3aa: CASSAIINSPLHF
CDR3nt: TGTGCCAGCAGCGCCATCATTAATTCACCCCTCCACTTT

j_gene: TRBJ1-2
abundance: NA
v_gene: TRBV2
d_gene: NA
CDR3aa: CASIIIVQGYGYTF
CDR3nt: TGTGCCAGCATTATTATCGTGCAGGGCTATGGCTACACCTTC

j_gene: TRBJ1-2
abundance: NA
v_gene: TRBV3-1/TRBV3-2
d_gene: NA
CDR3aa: CASSHQGEYGYTF
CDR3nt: TGTGCCAGCAGCCACCAGGGTGAATATGGCTACACCTTC

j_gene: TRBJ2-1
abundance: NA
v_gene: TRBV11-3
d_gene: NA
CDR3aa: CASSYNRGSHNEQFF
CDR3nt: TGTGCCAGCAGCTACAACCGGGGTTCACACAATGAGCAGTTCTTC

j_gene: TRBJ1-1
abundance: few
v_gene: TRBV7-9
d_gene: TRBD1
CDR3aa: CASSPDRGRPRGTEAFF
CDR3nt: TGTGCCAGCAGCCCGGACAGGGGCCGACCTAGGGGCACTGAAGCTTTCTTT

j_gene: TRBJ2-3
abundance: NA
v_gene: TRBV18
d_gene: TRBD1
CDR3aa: CASSQTGSTDTQYF
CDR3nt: TGTGCCAGCTCACAGACAGGGTCGACAGATACGCAGTATTTT

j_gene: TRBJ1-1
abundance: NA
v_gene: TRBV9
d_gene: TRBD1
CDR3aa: CASSVEGTGVGTEAFF
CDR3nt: TGTGCCAGCAGCGTAGAAGGCACAGGGGTGGGCACTGAAGCTTTCTTT

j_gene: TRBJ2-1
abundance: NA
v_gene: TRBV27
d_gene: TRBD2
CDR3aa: CASSPHWAGVSYNEQFF
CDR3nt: TGTGCCAGCAGTCCTCATTGGGCGGGAGTATCCTACAATGAGCAGTTCTTC

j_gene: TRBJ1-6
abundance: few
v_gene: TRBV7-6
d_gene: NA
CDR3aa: CASSYESSYNSPLHF
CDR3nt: TGTGCCAGCAGCTACGAGAGCTCCTATAATTCACCCCTCCACTTT

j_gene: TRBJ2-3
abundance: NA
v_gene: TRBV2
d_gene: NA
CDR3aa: CASSGARGGATDTQYF
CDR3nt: TGTGCCAGCAGTGGGGCAAGGGGTGGGGCCACAGATACGCAGTATTTT

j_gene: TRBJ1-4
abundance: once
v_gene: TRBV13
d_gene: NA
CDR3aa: CASSSRQPFNEKLFF
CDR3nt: TGTGCCAGCAGCTCCCGACAGCCCTTTAATGAAAAACTGTTTTTT

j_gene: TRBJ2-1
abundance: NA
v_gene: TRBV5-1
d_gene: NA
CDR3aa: CASSGTTSFNEQFF
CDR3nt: TGCGCCAGCAGCGGTACGACTAGTTTCAATGAGCAGTTCTTC

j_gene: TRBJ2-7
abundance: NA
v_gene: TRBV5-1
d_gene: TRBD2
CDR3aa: CASSPTSGGGYEQYF
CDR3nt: TGCGCCAGCAGCCCGACTAGCGGAGGGGGGTACGAGCAGTACTTC

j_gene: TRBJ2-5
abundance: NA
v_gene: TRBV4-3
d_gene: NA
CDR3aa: CASSQQGAQETQYF
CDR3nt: TGCGCCAGCAGCCAACAAGGGGCCCAAGAGACCCAGTACTTC

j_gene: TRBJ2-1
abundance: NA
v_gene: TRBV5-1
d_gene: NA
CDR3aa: CASSLEQGPYNEQFF
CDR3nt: TGCGCCAGCAGCTTAGAACAGGGTCCCTACAATGAGCAGTTCTTC

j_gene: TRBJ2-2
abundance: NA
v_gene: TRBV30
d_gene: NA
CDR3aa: CACRPQGGTGELFF
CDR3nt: TGTGCCTGCCGCCCTCAGGGGGGCACCGGGGAGCTGTTTTTT

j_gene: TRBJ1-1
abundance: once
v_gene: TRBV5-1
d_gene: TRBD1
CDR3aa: CASSLVTGGLTEAFF
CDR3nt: TGCGCCAGCAGCTTGGTTACAGGGGGCTTGACTGAAGCTTTCTTT

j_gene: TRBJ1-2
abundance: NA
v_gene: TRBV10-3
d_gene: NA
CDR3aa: CAISEFNQARNYGYTF
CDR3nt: TGTGCCATCAGTGAGTTTAATCAGGCCCGTAACTATGGCTACACCTTC

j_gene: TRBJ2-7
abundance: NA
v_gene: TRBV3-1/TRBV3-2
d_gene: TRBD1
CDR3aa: CASSREHDRDEQYF
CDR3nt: TGTGCCAGCAGCCGAGAGCATGACAGGGACGAGCAGTACTTC

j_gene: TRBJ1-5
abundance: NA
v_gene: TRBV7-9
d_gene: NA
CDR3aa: CASSSTDSNQPQHF
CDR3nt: TGTGCCAGCAGCTCGACAGATAGCAATCAGCCCCAGCATTTT

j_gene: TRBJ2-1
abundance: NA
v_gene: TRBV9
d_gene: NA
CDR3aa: CASSVTGTGSYNEQFF
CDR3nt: TGTGCCAGCAGCGTAACAGGAACAGGCTCCTACAATGAGCAGTTCTTC

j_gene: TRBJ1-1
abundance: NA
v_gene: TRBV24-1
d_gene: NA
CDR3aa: CATQGGIWNTEAFF
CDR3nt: TGTGCCACCCAGGGTGGGATTTGGAACACTGAAGCTTTCTTT

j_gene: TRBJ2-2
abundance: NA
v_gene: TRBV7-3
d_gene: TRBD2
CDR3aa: CASSSTGTTGVGELFF
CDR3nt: TGTGCCAGCAGCTCGACCGGGACTACTGGAGTCGGGGAGCTGTTTTTT

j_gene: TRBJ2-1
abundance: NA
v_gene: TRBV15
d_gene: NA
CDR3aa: CATSRRLERNEQFF
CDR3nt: TGTGCCACCAGCAGACGTCTGGAGAGGAATGAGCAGTTCTTC

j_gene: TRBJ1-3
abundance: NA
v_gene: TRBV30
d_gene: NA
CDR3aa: CAWSYSRASGNTIYF
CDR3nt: TGTGCCTGGAGTTACTCCAGGGCGTCTGGAAACACCATATATTTT

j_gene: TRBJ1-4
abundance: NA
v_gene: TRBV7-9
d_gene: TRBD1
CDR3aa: CASSRGQGATNEKLFF
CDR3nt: TGTGCCAGCAGCCGGGGACAGGGGGCAACTAATGAAAAACTGTTTTTT